This T cell receptor (beta chain) was documented in a study of blood T cell repertoires in COVID-19. Profiled with immunoSEQ multiplex PCR; TCRdb holds only in-frame clones, not every one. The profile shows approximately 350,000 clones, 85% to 90% of them singletons. The ends were cut back, 3 bases at V and 0 bases at J, with 15 bases in the middle. CDR1 KGHSH and CDR2 LQKENI come from the germline V gene. This CDR3 contains 16 residues. This rearrangement joins TRBV18 to TRBJ2-7; TRBD1 is a possible D gene (6 bases). The TCR originated in a man younger than 35 who had recovered from COVID-19. The source material was PBMCs or T cells enriched from blood (not recorded which). The CDR3 region has the DNA TGTGCCAGCTCACCCACGACAGGACTTAGCTCCTACGAGCAGTACTTC. It yields the protein CASSPTTGLSSYEQYF. The full variable domain, with the rest looked up from reference TRBV18 and TRBJ2-7, is NAGVMQNPRHLVRRRGQEARLRCSPMKGHSHVYWYRQLPEEGLKFMVYLQKENIIDESGMPKERFSAEFPKEGPSILRIQQVVRGDSAAYFCASSPTTGLSSYEQYFGPGTRLTVT.